This T cell receptor (beta chain) was sequenced for a study of blood T cell repertoires in COVID-19. TCRdb's table, derived via immunoSEQ multiplex PCR, lists solely in-frame clones and lacks some. The sample lists around 150,000 clones; 88% were seen once. Seattle's enrolled individuals joined amid active infection and were then monitored longitudinally. The CDR3 is 13 residues long. Germline loops: CDR1 MNHEY, CDR2 SVGAGI. Trimming took 8 bases from V and 8 from J, leaving 16 bases between them. This TCR derives from a human donor with COVID-19, enrolled during active disease. The donor label of this sample is uncertain. Sequenced sample: peripheral blood. The chain joins TRBV6-5 to TRBJ2-1; a weak D match, TRBD1 (6 bases). The DNA for the CDR3 is TGTGCCAGCCGGGTACAGGGTTCTGATGAGCAGTTCTTC. Its protein product is CASRVQGSDEQFF.